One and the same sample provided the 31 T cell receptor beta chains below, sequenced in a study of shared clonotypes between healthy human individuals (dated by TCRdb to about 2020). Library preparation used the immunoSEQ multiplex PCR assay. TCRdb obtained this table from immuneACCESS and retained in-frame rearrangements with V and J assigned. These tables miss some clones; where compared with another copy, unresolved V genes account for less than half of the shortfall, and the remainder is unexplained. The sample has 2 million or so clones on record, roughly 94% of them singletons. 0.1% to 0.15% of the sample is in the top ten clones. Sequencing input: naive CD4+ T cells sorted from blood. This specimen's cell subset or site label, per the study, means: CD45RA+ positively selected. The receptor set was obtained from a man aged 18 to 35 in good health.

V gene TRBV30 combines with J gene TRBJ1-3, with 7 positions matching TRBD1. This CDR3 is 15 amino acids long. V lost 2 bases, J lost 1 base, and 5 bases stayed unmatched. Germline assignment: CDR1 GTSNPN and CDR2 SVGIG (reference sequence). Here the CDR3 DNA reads TGTGCCTGGAGTTCGGGACAGAGTTCTGGAAACACCATATATTTT. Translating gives CAWSSGQSSGNTIYF.

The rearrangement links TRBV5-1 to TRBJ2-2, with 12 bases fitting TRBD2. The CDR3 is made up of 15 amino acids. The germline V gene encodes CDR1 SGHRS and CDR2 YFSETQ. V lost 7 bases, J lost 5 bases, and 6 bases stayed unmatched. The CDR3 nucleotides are TGCGCCAGCCGACTAGCGGGAGTAGGAACCGGGGAGCTGTTTTTT. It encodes CASRLAGVGTGELFF.

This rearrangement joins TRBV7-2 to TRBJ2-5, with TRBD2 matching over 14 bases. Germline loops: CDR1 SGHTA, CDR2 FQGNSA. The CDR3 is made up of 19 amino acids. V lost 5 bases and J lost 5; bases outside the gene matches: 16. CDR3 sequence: CASSPGRAGLAGDSETQYF. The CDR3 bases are TGTGCCAGCAGCCCAGGCAGGGCGGGACTAGCGGGAGATAGTGAGACCCAGTACTTC.

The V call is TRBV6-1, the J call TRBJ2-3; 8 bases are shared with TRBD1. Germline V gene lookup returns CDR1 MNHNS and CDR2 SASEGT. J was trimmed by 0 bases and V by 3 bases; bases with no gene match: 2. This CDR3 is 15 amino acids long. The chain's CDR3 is CASSDQGASTDTQYF. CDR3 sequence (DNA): TGTGCCAGCAGTGACCAGGGGGCCAGCACAGATACGCAGTATTTT.

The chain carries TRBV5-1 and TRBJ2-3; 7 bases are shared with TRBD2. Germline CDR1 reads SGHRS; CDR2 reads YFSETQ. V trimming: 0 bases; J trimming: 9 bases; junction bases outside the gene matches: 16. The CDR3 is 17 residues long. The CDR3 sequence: CASSLDPGGGLIMTQYF. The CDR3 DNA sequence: TGCGCCAGCAGCTTGGACCCGGGAGGAGGACTGATCATGACGCAGTATTTT.

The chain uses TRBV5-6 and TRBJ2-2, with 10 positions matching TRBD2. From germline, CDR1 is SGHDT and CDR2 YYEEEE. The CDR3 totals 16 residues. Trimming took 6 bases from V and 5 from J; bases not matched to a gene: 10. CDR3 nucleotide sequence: TGTGCCAGCACCCCTCAAGCGGGAGGGAGTACCGGGGAGCTGTTTTTT. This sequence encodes CASTPQAGGSTGELFF. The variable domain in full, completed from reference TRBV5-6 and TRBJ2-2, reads DAGVTQSPTHLIKTRGQQVTLRCSPKSGHDTVSWYQQALGQGPQFIFQYYEEEERQRGNFPDRFSGHQFPNYSSELNVNALLLGDSALYLCASTPQAGGSTGELFFGEGSRLTVL.

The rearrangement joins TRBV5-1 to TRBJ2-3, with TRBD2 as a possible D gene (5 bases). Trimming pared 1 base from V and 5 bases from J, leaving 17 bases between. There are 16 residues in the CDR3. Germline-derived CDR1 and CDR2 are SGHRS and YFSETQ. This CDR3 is CASSLISGKGGDTQYF. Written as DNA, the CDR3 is TGCGCCAGCAGCTTGATAAGCGGCAAGGGTGGAGATACGCAGTATTTT.

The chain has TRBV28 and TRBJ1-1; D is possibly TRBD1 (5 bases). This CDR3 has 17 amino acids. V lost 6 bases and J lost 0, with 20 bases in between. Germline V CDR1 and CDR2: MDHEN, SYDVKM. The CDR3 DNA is TGTGCCAGCAGCTCCGAGGCAGGGAACTCAATGAACACTGAAGCTTTCTTT. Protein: CASSSEAGNSMNTEAFF.

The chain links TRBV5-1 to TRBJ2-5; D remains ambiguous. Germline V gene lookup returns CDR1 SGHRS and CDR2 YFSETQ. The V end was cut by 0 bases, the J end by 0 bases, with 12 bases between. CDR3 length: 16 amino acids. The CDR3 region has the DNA TGCGCCAGCAGCTTGGCGGCCGGCATGTACCAAGAGACCCAGTACTTC. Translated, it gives CASSLAAGMYQETQYF.

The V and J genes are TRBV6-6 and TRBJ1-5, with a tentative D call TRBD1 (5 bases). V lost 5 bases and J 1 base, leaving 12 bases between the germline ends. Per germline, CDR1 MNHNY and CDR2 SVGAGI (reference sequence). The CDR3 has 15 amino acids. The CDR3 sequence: CASSLLRGSNQPQHF. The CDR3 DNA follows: TGTGCCAGCAGTCTTCTTCGGGGGAGCAATCAGCCCCAGCATTTT.

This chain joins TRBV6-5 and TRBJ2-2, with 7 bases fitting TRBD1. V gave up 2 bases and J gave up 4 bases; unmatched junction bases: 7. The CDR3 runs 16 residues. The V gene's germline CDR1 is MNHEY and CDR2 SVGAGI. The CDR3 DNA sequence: TGTGCCAGCAGTTACACAGACAGGGTTCTCACCGGGGAGCTGTTTTTT. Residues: CASSYTDRVLTGELFF.

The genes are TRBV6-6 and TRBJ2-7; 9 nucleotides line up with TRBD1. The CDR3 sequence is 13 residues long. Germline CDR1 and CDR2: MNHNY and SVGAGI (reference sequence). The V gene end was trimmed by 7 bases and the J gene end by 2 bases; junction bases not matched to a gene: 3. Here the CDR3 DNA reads TGTGCCAGCAAGGGACAGGGTACCTACGAGCAGTACTTC. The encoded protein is CASKGQGTYEQYF.

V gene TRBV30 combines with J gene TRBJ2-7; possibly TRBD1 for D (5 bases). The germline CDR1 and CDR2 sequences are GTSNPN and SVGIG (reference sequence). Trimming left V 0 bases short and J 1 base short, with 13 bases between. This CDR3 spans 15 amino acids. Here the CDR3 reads CAWSVGQGGSYEQYF. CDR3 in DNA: TGTGCCTGGAGTGTAGGGCAGGGTGGGTCCTACGAGCAGTACTTC.

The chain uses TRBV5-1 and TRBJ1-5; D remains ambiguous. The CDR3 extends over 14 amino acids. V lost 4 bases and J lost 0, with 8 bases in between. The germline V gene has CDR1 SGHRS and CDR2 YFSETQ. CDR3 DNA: TGCGCCAGCAGCCCCCTAGGTAGCAATCAGCCCCAGCATTTT. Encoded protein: CASSPLGSNQPQHF.

Written as DNA, the CDR3 is TGTGCCAGCAGTTTAGAAGGGAGTCAGCCCCAGCATTTT. Amino acid sequence: CASSLEGSQPQHF. The J gene is TRBJ1-5, the V gene TRBV28; D not certain. The V gene's germline CDR1 is MDHEN and CDR2 SYDVKM. V dropped 2 bases and J dropped 6 bases, with 8 bases sitting between them. The CDR3 has 13 amino acids.

The CDR3 nucleotides are TGTGCCAGCTCGGACGACACGCCGGCGGCCCTCCACTTT. Its translation is CASSDDTPAALHF. This sequence joins TRBV18 and TRBJ1-6, with unresolved D. With 6 bases removed from V and 14 bases from J, the gap between germline ends came to 17 bases. CDR3 length: 13 residues. Germline CDR1 is KGHSH and CDR2 is LQKENI.

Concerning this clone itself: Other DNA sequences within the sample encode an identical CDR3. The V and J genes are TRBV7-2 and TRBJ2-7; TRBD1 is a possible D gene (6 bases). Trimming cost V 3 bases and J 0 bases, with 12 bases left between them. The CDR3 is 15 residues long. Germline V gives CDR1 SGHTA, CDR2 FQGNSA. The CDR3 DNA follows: TGTGCCAGCAGCTTGGCCAGGGGATCCTCCTACGAGCAGTACTTC. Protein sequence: CASSLARGSSYEQYF.

For the CDR3, the DNA is TGTGCCAGCAGCTTGGCGGCAGCGAATTCACCCCTCCACTTT. This codes for CASSLAAANSPLHF. The chain joins TRBV5-6 to TRBJ1-6; no clear D gene. The CDR3 has 14 amino acids. Germline V lookup: CDR1 SGHDT, CDR2 YYEEEE. The V end lost 0 bases, the J end lost 7 bases, and 8 bases lay between the germline ends.

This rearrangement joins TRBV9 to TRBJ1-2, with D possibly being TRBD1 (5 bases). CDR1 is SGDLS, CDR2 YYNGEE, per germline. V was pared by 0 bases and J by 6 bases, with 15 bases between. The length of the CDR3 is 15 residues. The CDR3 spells CASSVARGSRDGYTF. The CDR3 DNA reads TGTGCCAGCAGCGTAGCAAGGGGCAGCCGCGATGGCTACACCTTC.

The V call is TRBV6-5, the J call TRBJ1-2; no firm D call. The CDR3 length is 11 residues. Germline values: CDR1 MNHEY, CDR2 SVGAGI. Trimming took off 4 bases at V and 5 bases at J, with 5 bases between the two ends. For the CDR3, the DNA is TGTGCCAGCAGTTCCCGTTATGGCTACACCTTC. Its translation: CASSSRYGYTF.

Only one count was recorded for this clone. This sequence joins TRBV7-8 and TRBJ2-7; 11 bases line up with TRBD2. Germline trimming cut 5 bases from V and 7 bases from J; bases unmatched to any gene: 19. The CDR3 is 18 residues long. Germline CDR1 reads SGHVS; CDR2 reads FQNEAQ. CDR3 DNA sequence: TGTGCCAGCAGCCGCCCTGCACTCTTACTAGCGGGAGTAGGTGAGCAGTACTTC. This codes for CASSRPALLLAGVGEQYF.

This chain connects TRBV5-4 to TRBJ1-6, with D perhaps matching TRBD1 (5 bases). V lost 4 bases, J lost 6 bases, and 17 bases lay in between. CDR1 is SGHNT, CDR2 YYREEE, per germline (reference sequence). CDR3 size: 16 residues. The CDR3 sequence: CASSARSGDGNSPLHF. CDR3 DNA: TGTGCCAGCAGCGCCCGGTCGGGGGACGGTAATTCACCCCTCCACTTT.

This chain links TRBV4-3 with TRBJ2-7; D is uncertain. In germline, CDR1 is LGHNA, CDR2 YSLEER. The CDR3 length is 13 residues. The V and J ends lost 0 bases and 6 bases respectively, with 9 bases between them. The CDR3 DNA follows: TGCGCCAGCAGCCAAGACCGGATCGGCGAGCAGTACTTC. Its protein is CASSQDRIGEQYF.

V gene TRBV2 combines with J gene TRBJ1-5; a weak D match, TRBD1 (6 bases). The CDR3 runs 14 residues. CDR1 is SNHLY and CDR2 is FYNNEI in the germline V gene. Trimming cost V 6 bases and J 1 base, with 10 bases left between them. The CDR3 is CASSPGTSNQPQHF. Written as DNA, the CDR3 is TGTGCCAGCAGCCCCGGGACAAGCAATCAGCCCCAGCATTTT.

The CDR3 DNA follows: TGTGCCAGCTCACCAAGCGGGGTCGGGGAGCTGTTTTTT. As protein: CASSPSGVGELFF. The chain has TRBV18 and TRBJ2-2, with 7 bases identical to TRBD2. Per germline, CDR1 KGHSH and CDR2 LQKENI. The junction had 1 base not matched to a gene; V was cut back by 2 bases and J by 7 bases. The CDR3 is 13 residues long.

DNA for the CDR3: TGTGCCAGCAGCTTAGTGGGCAGGGTGAACTATGGCTACACCTTC. This sequence encodes CASSLVGRVNYGYTF. The gene calls are TRBV7-9 and TRBJ1-2, with D possibly being TRBD1 (5 bases). This CDR3 comprises 15 residues. V was pared by 1 base and J by 2 bases, with 11 bases between. The germline gives CDR1 SEHNR, CDR2 FQNEAQ (reference sequence).

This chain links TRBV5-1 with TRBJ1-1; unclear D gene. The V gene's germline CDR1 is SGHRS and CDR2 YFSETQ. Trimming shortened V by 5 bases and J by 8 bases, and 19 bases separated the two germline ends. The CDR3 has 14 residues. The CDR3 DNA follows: TGCGCCAGCAGTCGGGCACGTAAAAACGAGGAAGCTTTCTTT. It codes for CASSRARKNEEAFF. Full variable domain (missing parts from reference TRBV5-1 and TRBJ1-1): KAGVTQTPRYLIKTRGQQVTLSCSPISGHRSVSWYQQTPGQGLQFLFEYFSETQRNKGNFPGRFSGRQFSNSRSEMNVSTLELGDSALYLCASSRARKNEEAFFGQGTRLTVV.

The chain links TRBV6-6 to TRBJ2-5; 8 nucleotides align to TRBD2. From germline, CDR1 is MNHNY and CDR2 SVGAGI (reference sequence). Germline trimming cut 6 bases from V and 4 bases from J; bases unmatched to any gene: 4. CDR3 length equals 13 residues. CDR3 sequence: CASRPLAGETQYF. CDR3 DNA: TGTGCCAGCAGGCCCCTAGCGGGAGAGACCCAGTACTTC.

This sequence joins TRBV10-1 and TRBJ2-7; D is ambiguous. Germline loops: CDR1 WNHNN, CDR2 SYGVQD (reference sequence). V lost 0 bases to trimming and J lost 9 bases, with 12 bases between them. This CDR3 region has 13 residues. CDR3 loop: CASSESVELGQYF. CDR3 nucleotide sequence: TGCGCCAGCAGTGAGTCGGTCGAGCTGGGGCAGTACTTC.

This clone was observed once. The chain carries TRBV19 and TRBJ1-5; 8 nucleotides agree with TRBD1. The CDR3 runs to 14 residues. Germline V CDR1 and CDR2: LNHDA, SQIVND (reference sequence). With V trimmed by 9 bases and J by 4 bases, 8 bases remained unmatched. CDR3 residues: CASQDRGGNQPQHF. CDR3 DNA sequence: TGTGCCAGCCAAGACAGGGGAGGTAATCAGCCCCAGCATTTT.

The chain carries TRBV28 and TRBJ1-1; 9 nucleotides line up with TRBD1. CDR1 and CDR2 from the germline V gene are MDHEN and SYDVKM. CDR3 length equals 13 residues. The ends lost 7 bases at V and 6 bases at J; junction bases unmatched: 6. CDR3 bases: TGTGCCAGCACGGTACAGGGGGCATCTGAAGCTTTCTTT. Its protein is CASTVQGASEAFF.